This T cell receptor (beta chain) was identified in a study of beta chain features in type 1 diabetes. A CD45RO/CCR7/CD25/CD127/CD95/CD27 panel sorted naive, central memory, regulatory and stem cell-like memory CD4+ cells. Study-wide findings and caveats: Patients with Type 1 diabetes showed moderately but significantly shorter TCRB CDR3s in all four CD4+ subsets. PCR might show a preference for shorter templates, equally across patients and controls. Whether HLA type affects TCRB rearrangement stayed undetermined in the present work.

CDR1 SGHNT and CDR2 YYREEE come from the germline V gene (reference sequence). The CDR3 has 14 amino acids. Between the trimmed V and J ends, which lost 4 bases and 2 bases, there was a span of 9 bases. This clone was picked up many times. What it binds is not known. Expressed TCRB transcripts were sequenced because the entire RNA isolate underwent reverse transcription. Assay: immunoSEQ multiplex PCR; the TCRdb copy retains only in-frame clones and omits some. Seen here are 300,000 to 350,000 clones, roughly 8% observed once, and the top ten hold under 0.5%. Input material: central memory CD4+ T cells from blood. The J gene is TRBJ2-2, the V gene TRBV5-4, with TRBD2 as a possible D gene (5 bases). The receptor comes from a woman aged 18-30 years in good health. CDR3 amino acids: CASSDPGNTGELFF. The CDR3 bases are TGTGCCAGCAGCGATCCGGGAAACACCGGGGAGCTGTTTTTT.